The source of this T cell receptor beta chain is a study of neurological immune-mediated disorders. V dropped 10 bases and J dropped 3; count of bases not matched to a gene: 9. The CDR3 contains 14 residues. Germline CDR1 and CDR2: SNHLY and FYNNEI. This clonotype showed up many times. The cDNA was produced through 5'RACE with 10-nucleotide random UMIs. TCRdb passed the 5' RACE reads through MiXCR, listing each CDR3 protein once. The table records around 30,000 distinct CDR3 sequences, 2% to 2.5% of them present only once. The sequencing input was PBMCs. This chain connects TRBV2 to TRBJ2-3; the match to TRBD1 covers 8 bases. This sequence was found in a woman aged 45-59 years with multiple sclerosis. The CDR3: CATADRAGTDTQYF. In DNA form, the CDR3 reads TGTGCCACCGCGGACAGGGCCGGAACAGATACGCAGTATTTT.